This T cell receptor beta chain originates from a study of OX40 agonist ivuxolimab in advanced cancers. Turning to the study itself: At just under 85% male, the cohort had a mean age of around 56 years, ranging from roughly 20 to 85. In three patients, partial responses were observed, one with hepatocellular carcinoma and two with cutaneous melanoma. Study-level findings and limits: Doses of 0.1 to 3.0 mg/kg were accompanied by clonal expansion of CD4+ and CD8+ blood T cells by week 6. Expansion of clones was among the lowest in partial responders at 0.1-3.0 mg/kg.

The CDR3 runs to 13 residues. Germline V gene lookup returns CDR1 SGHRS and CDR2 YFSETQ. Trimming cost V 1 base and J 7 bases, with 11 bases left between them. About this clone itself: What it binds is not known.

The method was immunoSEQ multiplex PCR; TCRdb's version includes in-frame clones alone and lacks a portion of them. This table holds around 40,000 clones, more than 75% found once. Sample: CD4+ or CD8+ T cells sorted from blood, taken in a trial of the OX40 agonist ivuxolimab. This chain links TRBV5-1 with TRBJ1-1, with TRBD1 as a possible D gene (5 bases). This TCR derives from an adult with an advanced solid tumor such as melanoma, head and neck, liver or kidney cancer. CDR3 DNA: TGCGCCAGCAGCTTGAGCAGGGAGCGTGAAGCTTTCTTT. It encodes CASSLSREREAFF.